The 20 T cell receptor beta chains given below trace back to one sample, sequenced in a study of radiotherapy plus CTLA-4 blockade in lung cancer. The data were produced by immunoSEQ multiplex PCR, yet TCRdb's version contains in-frame clones alone and is incomplete. The data hold more than 40,000 clones, with roughly 67% observed a single time. This specimen consisted of peripheral blood, obtained from a patient treated with radiotherapy plus ipilimumab. Source of these receptors: a human donor with non-small cell lung cancer who had a partial response to radiotherapy plus ipilimumab.

The rearrangement joins TRBV28 to TRBJ2-7; D gene uncertain. Trimming stripped 4 bases from V and 5 bases from J, with 6 bases between. CDR3 length: 11 amino acids. Germline V CDR1 and CDR2: MDHEN, SYDVKM. The CDR3 DNA follows: TGTGCCAGCAGTTACAGCAACGAGCAGTACTTC. It codes for CASSYSNEQYF.

V usage is TRBV5-1 and J usage is TRBJ2-3, with TRBD2 identical over 7 bases. Germline V gene data show CDR1 as SGHRS and CDR2 as YFSETQ. CDR3 length: 16 amino acids. Trimming cost V 0 bases and J 1 base; bases outside gene matches: 5. As DNA, the CDR3 is TGCGCCAGCAGCTTGGGTTTAGCGGGTGGCACAGATACGCAGTATTTT. The encoded protein is CASSLGLAGGTDTQYF.

The chain links TRBV6-6 to TRBJ2-7, with TRBD2 matching 8 bases. From germline, CDR1 is MNHNY and CDR2 SVGAGI (reference sequence). This CDR3 has 15 residues. The V gene end was trimmed by 5 bases and the J gene end by 5 bases; junction bases not matched to a gene: 11. CDR3 region: CASSPRRGGKDEQYF. The DNA of the CDR3 is TGTGCCAGCAGTCCTAGACGGGGGGGGAAGGACGAGCAGTACTTC.

This clone counts as large. The rearrangement joins TRBV6-5 to TRBJ2-7; 9 positions match TRBD1. This CDR3 contains 12 residues. The junction had 6 bases not matched to a gene; V was cut back by 8 bases and J by 7 bases. The V gene's germline CDR1 is MNHEY and CDR2 SVGAGI. The CDR3 is CASGTGWSEQYF. The CDR3 DNA reads as TGTGCCAGCGGGACAGGGTGGTCAGAGCAGTACTTC.

The rearrangement joins TRBV11-2 to TRBJ2-5; D gene ambiguous. Trimming removed 5 bases from V and 5 bases from J, with 12 bases in between. Looked up from germline, CDR1 is SGHAT and CDR2 is FQNNGV. This CDR3 has 13 residues. Written as DNA, the CDR3 is TGTGCCAGCAGCGGTATATCTGAGGAGACCCAGTACTTC. This translates into CASSGISEETQYF.

The chain uses TRBV7-9 and TRBJ1-5, with TRBD1 matching over 7 bases. The CDR3 spans 15 residues. Looked up from germline, CDR1 is SEHNR and CDR2 is FQNEAQ (reference sequence). The V gene end was trimmed by 5 bases and the J gene end by 0 bases; junction bases not matched to a gene: 4. The CDR3 DNA reads as TGTGCCAGCAGCCAGACAGGGAATAGCAATCAGCCCCAGCATTTT. This encodes CASSQTGNSNQPQHF.

This clone was detected a few times. This chain uses TRBV5-1 with TRBJ1-2; TRBD1 is a possible D gene (5 bases). This CDR3 region has 15 residues. The germline V and J ends were trimmed by 0 bases and 6 bases, with 15 bases remaining between them. Germline V lookup: CDR1 SGHRS, CDR2 YFSETQ. The CDR3 bases are TGCGCCAGCAGCTTGGCCCCGGGGGTAGGCGATGGCTACACCTTC. Its translation is CASSLAPGVGDGYTF.

This chain connects TRBV2 to TRBJ2-2, with a weak D call TRBD2 (6 bases). Germline CDR1 and CDR2: SNHLY and FYNNEI. The CDR3 runs to 16 residues. The V gene lost 4 bases and the J gene lost 4 bases, with 16 bases spanning the gap. In DNA, the CDR3 is TGTGCCAGCAGTGTGCGTGGGACTCGATTCACCGGGGAGCTGTTTTTT. Residues: CASSVRGTRFTGELFF. Looking up the rest from reference TRBV2 and TRBJ2-2 gives the full variable domain: EPEVTQTPSHQVTQMGQEVILRCVPISNHLYFYWYRQILGQKVEFLVSFYNNEISEKSEIFDDQFSVERPDGSNFTLKIRSTKLEDSAMYFCASSVRGTRFTGELFFGEGSRLTVL.

The chain couples TRBV5-4 to TRBJ2-3; TRBD2 agrees at 12 bases. Germline CDR1 is SGHNT and CDR2 is YYREEE (reference sequence). J was trimmed by 0 bases and V by 5 bases; bases with no gene match: 10. The CDR3 is 18 residues long. CDR3 loop: CASRKLAGGSSSTDTQYF. In nucleotides, the CDR3 is TGTGCCAGCAGGAAACTAGCGGGGGGTTCCTCTAGCACAGATACGCAGTATTTT.

This clone was counted only a few times. This chain connects TRBV27 to TRBJ1-4; D not certain. There are 15 residues in the CDR3. Trimming shortened V by 2 bases and J by 0 bases, and 7 bases separated the two germline ends. The germline CDR1 and CDR2 sequences are MNHEY and SMNVEV (reference sequence). Written as DNA, the CDR3 is TGTGCCAGCAGTTTACAGGTTTCAACTAATGAAAAACTGTTTTTT. This sequence encodes CASSLQVSTNEKLFF.

The chain uses TRBV7-3 and TRBJ2-1; 7 positions agree with TRBD2. CDR1 is SGHTA and CDR2 is FQGTGA in the germline V gene. Trimming removed 1 base from V and 5 bases from J; junction bases left unmatched: 2. The CDR3 runs 14 residues. CDR3 nucleotide sequence: TGTGCCAGCAGCTTAAGGCGGGGGAACAATGAGCAGTTCTTC. Its translation is CASSLRRGNNEQFF.

This clone was seen at least ten times. The V call is TRBV5-1, the J call TRBJ1-1; perhaps TRBD1 as D (6 bases). CDR3 size: 14 residues. Germline V lookup: CDR1 SGHRS, CDR2 YFSETQ. V was shortened by 4 bases and J by 1 base, with 11 bases between the two germline ends. This CDR3 reads CASSPGHPNTEAFF. The CDR3 region has the DNA TGCGCCAGCAGCCCGGGACATCCGAACACTGAAGCTTTCTTT.

Turning to this clone: A much bigger clone sits one base away, suggesting this may be a read error. This chain connects TRBV13 to TRBJ2-7; D is unclear. The CDR3 is 13 residues long. Germline V gene data show CDR1 as PRHDT and CDR2 as FYEKMQ (reference sequence). V was cut by 0 bases and J by 0 bases, with 3 bases left in between. The CDR3 DNA reads as TGTGCCAGCAGCTTAGGGAGCTCCTACGAGCAGTACTTC. This translates into CASSLGSSYEQYF.

The CDR3 reads CASSLGLNTFNQPQHF. CDR3 bases: TGTGCCAGCAGCCTGGGCCTCAACACATTCAATCAGCCCCAGCATTTT. The V and J genes are TRBV5-8 and TRBJ1-5; the D is unclear. Germline CDR1 is SGHTS and CDR2 is YDEGEE. V was clipped by 4 bases and J by 3 bases, with 17 bases between them. The CDR3 runs 16 residues.

Regarding this clone: The germline gene is not matched at one end of the junction; a read error may be the cause. The chain uses TRBV7-7 and TRBJ2-2; a possible D gene is TRBD1 (5 bases). The germline V gene encodes CDR1 SSHAT and CDR2 FNYEAQ (reference sequence). The CDR3 spans 16 residues. CDR3 bases: TGTGCTAGCAGCTCGGTCCTAGGGGCGAACACCGGGGAGCTGTTTTTT. Translation: CASSSVLGANTGELFF. Using reference TRBV7-7 and TRBJ2-2 for the parts outside the CDR3, the full variable domain is GAGVSQSPRYKVTKRGQDVTLRCDPISSHATLYWYQQALGQGPEFLTYFNYEAQPDKSGLPSDRFSAERPEGSISTLTIQRTEQRDSAMYRCASSSVLGANTGELFFGEGSRLTVL.

The genes are TRBV21-1 and TRBJ1-1. TRBV21-1 is labeled a pseudogene. The CDR3 runs 17 residues. CDR3 residues: CASSNRRRRVLDTEAFF. CDR3 nucleotides: TGTGCCAGCAGCAATAGGAGGCGTAGGGTGTTGGACACTGAAGCTTTCTTT.

This rearrangement joins TRBV29-1 to TRBJ2-3; 9 positions agree with TRBD2. V was clipped by 2 bases and J by 9 bases; unmatched bases: 15. CDR1 and CDR2 from the germline V gene are SQVTM and ANQGSEA. This CDR3 contains 16 residues. As DNA, the CDR3 is TGCAGCGTTGAATTTGGGTCATGGAGCGGGGGGAGAACGCAGTATTTT. Translation: CSVEFGSWSGGRTQYF.

This chain joins TRBV27 and TRBJ2-1; D remains ambiguous. CDR1 is MNHEY, CDR2 SMNVEV, per germline (reference sequence). The CDR3 covers 14 residues. Trimming removed 2 bases from V and 4 bases from J, with 9 bases in between. The CDR3 DNA follows: TGTGCCAGCAGTTTAACGGCGGCGTACAATGAGCAGTTCTTC. It specifies CASSLTAAYNEQFF.

This chain connects TRBV4-2 to TRBJ1-1, with TRBD1 matching over 9 bases. The length of the CDR3 is 15 residues. Losses at the gene ends were 4 bases for V and 6 bases for J; bases not matched to a gene: 9. CDR1 and CDR2 from the germline V gene are LGHNA and YNFKEQ. CDR3 coding DNA: TGTGCCAGCAGCCTGACCCGGGACAGGGACGCTGAAGCTTTCTTT. This gives the protein CASSLTRDRDAEAFF.

As regards this clone: Other DNA sequences of this sample code for an identical CDR3. This rearrangement joins TRBV5-5 to TRBJ2-3; TRBD2 might be the D (5 bases). This CDR3 comprises 15 residues. Germline CDR1 SGHKS, CDR2 YYEKEE (reference sequence). Trimming removed 3 bases from V and 4 bases from J, with 15 bases in between. The CDR3 sequence: CASSWSSLGADTQYF. CDR3 in DNA: TGTGCCAGCAGCTGGTCTAGCCTGGGCGCAGATACGCAGTATTTT.